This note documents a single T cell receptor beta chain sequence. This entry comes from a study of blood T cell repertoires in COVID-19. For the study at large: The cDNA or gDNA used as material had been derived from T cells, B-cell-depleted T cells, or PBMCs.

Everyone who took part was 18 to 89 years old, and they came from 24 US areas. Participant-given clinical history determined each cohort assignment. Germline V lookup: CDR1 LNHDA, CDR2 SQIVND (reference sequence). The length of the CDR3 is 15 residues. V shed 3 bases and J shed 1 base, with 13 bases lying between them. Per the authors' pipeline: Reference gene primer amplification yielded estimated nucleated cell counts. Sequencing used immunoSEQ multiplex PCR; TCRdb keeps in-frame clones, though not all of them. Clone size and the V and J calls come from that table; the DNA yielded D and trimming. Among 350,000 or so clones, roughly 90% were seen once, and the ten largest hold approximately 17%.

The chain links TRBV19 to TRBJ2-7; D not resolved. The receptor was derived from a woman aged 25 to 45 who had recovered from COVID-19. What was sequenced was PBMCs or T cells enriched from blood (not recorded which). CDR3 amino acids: CASSINSGGSYEQYF. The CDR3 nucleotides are TGTGCCAGTAGTATCAACAGTGGTGGTTCCTACGAGCAGTACTTC.